Shown below are 17 T cell receptor beta chains from a single sample sequenced in a study of cytomegalovirus exposure and HLA in healthy donors. PCR primers comprised 60 Vbeta and 13 Jbeta primers. The table came from immunoSEQ multiplex PCR; TCRdb's copy has only in-frame clones and leaves some out. The sample contains tens of thousands of clones, around 77% of which appear only once. The sequencing sample was made of PBMCs. These receptors came from a man aged 30 to 39 in good health and CMV-seronegative.

The chain uses TRBV5-1 and TRBJ2-3; D is possibly TRBD1 (5 bases). Trimming took off 4 bases at V and 1 base at J, with 16 bases between the two ends. The germline CDR1 and CDR2 sequences are SGHRS and YFSETQ. CDR3 length: 16 amino acids. CDR3 in DNA: TGCGCCAGCAGCCGAGGCTCCCTACAGGGCACAGATACGCAGTATTTT. It specifies CASSRGSLQGTDTQYF.

J is TRBJ2-2 and V is TRBV10-3; TRBD2 agrees at 13 bases. V was pared by 3 bases and J by 5 bases, with 3 bases of the junction left unmatched. This CDR3 contains 16 residues. Germline V gene sequence: CDR1 ENHRY, CDR2 SYGVKD. The CDR3 protein is CAISDGLAGATGELFF. As DNA, the CDR3 is TGTGCCATCAGTGATGGACTAGCGGGAGCGACCGGGGAGCTGTTTTTT.

Written as DNA, the CDR3 is TGTGCCACCCAGGAACTAGCTTTGTTCTATGAGCAGTTCTTC. Its translation: CATQELALFYEQFF. J is TRBJ2-1 and V is TRBV6-6; D might be TRBD2 (6 bases). Per the germline V gene, CDR1 is MNHNY and CDR2 is SVGAGI (reference sequence). The CDR3 spans 14 residues. V was pared by 10 bases and J by 8 bases, with 21 bases between.

This chain links TRBV28 with TRBJ2-2; D is possibly TRBD1 (5 bases). V dropped 5 bases and J dropped 1 base, with 8 bases sitting between them. The germline gives CDR1 MDHEN, CDR2 SYDVKM. The CDR3 sequence is 14 residues long. CDR3 bases: TGTGCCAGCAGTCTGGGGCAGAACACCGGGGAGCTGTTTTTT. Protein sequence: CASSLGQNTGELFF.

This clone was detected only a few times. For the CDR3, the DNA is TGTGCCAGCAGCGCGGACAGGGGCGAGCAGTACTTC. This encodes CASSADRGEQYF. The chain employs TRBV7-9 and TRBJ2-7; 9 bases agree with TRBD1. This CDR3 is built from 12 residues. Germline trimming cut 5 bases from V and 6 bases from J; bases unmatched to any gene: 2. From germline, CDR1 is SEHNR and CDR2 FQNEAQ (reference sequence).

The rearrangement joins TRBV28 to TRBJ1-2, with D possibly TRBD1 on 5 matching bases. Germline lookup yields CDR1 MDHEN and CDR2 SYDVKM. The germline V and J ends were trimmed by 7 bases and 5 bases, with 14 bases remaining between them. CDR3 length: 13 residues. CDR3 sequence (DNA): TGTGCCAGCATAGATGGGGAGGGGTATGGCTACACCTTC. Translated: CASIDGEGYGYTF.

V gene TRBV5-1 combines with J gene TRBJ1-2, with a weak D call TRBD1 (5 bases). The CDR3 is made up of 14 amino acids. Per germline, CDR1 SGHRS and CDR2 YFSETQ. The V and J ends lost 0 bases and 5 bases respectively, with 11 bases between them. The CDR3 loop is CASSLAGALYGYTF. Here the CDR3 DNA reads TGCGCCAGCAGCTTGGCTGGGGCGTTATATGGCTACACCTTC.

This clone was seen only once. The rearrangement uses TRBV5-1 and TRBJ2-6, with TRBD1 as a possible D gene (5 bases). There are 16 residues in the CDR3. Germline V gene sequence: CDR1 SGHRS, CDR2 YFSETQ. The V end was cut by 0 bases, the J end by 0 bases, with 7 bases between. CDR3 DNA sequence: TGCGCCAGCAGCTTGGAGGGGAACTCTGGGGCCAACGTCCTGACTTTC. Translating gives CASSLEGNSGANVLTF.

The rearrangement uses TRBV29-1 and TRBJ2-1; 7 nucleotides match TRBD2. Germline CDR1 and CDR2: SQVTM and ANQGSEA. CDR3 length equals 15 residues. The V and J ends lost 1 base and 4 bases, in that order; junction bases with no gene match: 7. The CDR3 is CSVEVKTSRYNEQFF. CDR3 nucleotide sequence: TGCAGCGTTGAAGTGAAGACTAGCAGATACAATGAGCAGTTCTTC.

The V call is TRBV7-9, the J call TRBJ1-4; 9 positions agree with TRBD1. The CDR3 consists of 15 residues. V lost 3 bases to trimming and J lost 4 bases; unmatched junction nucleotides: 3. Germline loops: CDR1 SEHNR, CDR2 FQNEAQ (reference sequence). CDR3 residues: CASSFHRGRNEKLFF. CDR3 DNA: TGTGCCAGCAGCTTCCACAGGGGGCGTAATGAAAAACTGTTTTTT. Full variable domain (outside the CDR3, taken from reference TRBV7-9 and TRBJ1-4): DTGVSQNPRHKITKRGQNVTFRCDPISEHNRLYWYRQTLGQGPEFLTYFQNEAQLEKSRLLSDRFSAERPKGSFSTLEIQRTEQGDSAMYLCASSFHRGRNEKLFFGSGTQLSVL.

V is TRBV27 and J is TRBJ2-7; no reliable D call. The germline V gene has CDR1 MNHEY and CDR2 SMNVEV (reference sequence). V lost 5 bases to trimming and J lost 9 bases, with 11 bases between them. The CDR3 is made up of 11 amino acids. The CDR3 DNA follows: TGTGCCAGCAGTACTCGACAAGGGCAGTACTTC. Protein: CASSTRQGQYF.

The chain is built from TRBV5-1 and TRBJ1-4, with D hard to call. CDR1 is SGHRS, CDR2 YFSETQ, per germline. V lost 1 base to trimming and J lost 5 bases, with 9 bases between them. CDR3 length: 14 amino acids. The CDR3 loop is CASSLNRLNEKLFF. CDR3 DNA: TGCGCCAGCAGCTTGAATCGGTTAAATGAAAAACTGTTTTTT. The whole variable domain, filled in from reference TRBV5-1 and TRBJ1-4, reads KAGVTQTPRYLIKTRGQQVTLSCSPISGHRSVSWYQQTPGQGLQFLFEYFSETQRNKGNFPGRFSGRQFSNSRSEMNVSTLELGDSALYLCASSLNRLNEKLFFGSGTQLSVL.

This clone was recorded a few times. J is TRBJ2-2 and V is TRBV4-3, with 10 bases lining up with TRBD2. The V gene end was trimmed by 1 base and the J gene end by 0 bases; junction bases not matched to a gene: 5. This CDR3 contains 18 residues. Germline V gene sequence: CDR1 LGHNA, CDR2 YSLEER. CDR3 in DNA: TGCGCCAGCAGCCAAGGGCTAGCGGGGGCCGCGAACACCGGGGAGCTGTTTTTT. It yields the protein CASSQGLAGAANTGELFF.

The chain joins TRBV5-3 to TRBJ2-3; the match to TRBD1 covers 11 bases. TRBV5-3 is noted as an ORF with a role that remains uncertain. This CDR3 contains 17 residues. After removal of 4 bases from V and 3 bases from J, the junction contained 10 bases not matched to a gene. CDR3 DNA: TGTGCCAGAAGCCCGTACCTGGGGACAGGGGGGACAGATACGCAGTATTTT. It specifies CARSPYLGTGGTDTQYF.

There are a few counts of this clone. The V call is TRBV7-8, the J call TRBJ1-1; 8 nucleotides align to TRBD1. The germline V gene encodes CDR1 SGHVS and CDR2 FQNEAQ. V gave up 3 bases and J gave up 3 bases; unmatched junction bases: 9. This CDR3 is 16 amino acids long. This CDR3 is CASSLGDRGGYTEAFF. CDR3 in DNA: TGTGCCAGCAGCTTGGGAGACAGGGGTGGGTACACTGAAGCTTTCTTT.

The chain uses TRBV5-4 and TRBJ2-1, with 9 bases matching TRBD2. From germline, CDR1 is SGHNT and CDR2 YYREEE (reference sequence). This CDR3 is 14 amino acids long. Germline trimming cut 4 bases from V and 6 bases from J; bases unmatched to any gene: 5. In DNA, the CDR3 is TGTGCCAGCAGCCCGGGACTAGCCCTCAATGAGCAGTTCTTC. Translated: CASSPGLALNEQFF.

The chain recombines TRBV9 with TRBJ1-1, with 10 bases lining up with TRBD1. Trimming removed 4 bases from V and 4 bases from J; junction bases left unmatched: 10. CDR3 size: 16 residues. CDR1 is SGDLS and CDR2 is YYNGEE in the germline V gene. This CDR3 is CASSLHPGQGRTEAFF. The CDR3, as DNA: TGTGCCAGCAGCCTTCATCCGGGACAGGGGCGCACTGAAGCTTTCTTT. Filled out from reference TRBV9 and TRBJ1-1, the complete variable domain reads DSGVTQTPKHLITATGQRVTLRCSPRSGDLSVYWYQQSLDQGLQFLIQYYNGEERAKGNILERFSAQQFPDLHSELNLSSLELGDSALYFCASSLHPGQGRTEAFFGQGTRLTVV.